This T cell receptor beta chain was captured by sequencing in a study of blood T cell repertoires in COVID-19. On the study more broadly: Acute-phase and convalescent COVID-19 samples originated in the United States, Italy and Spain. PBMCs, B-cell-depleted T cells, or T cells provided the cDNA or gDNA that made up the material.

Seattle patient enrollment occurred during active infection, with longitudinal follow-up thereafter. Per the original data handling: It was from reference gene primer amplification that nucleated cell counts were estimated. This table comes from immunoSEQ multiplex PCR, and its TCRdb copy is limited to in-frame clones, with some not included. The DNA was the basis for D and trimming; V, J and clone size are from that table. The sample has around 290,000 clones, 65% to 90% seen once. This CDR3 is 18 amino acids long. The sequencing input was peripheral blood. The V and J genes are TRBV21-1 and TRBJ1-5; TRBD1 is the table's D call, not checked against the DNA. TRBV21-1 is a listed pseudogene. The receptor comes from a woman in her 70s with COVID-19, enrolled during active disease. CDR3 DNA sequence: TGTGCCAGCAGCAAGAGGCCTTCAGGGGACGGGGGCAATCAGCCCCAGCATTTT. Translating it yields CASSKRPSGDGGNQPQHF.